A single sample gave rise to the 27 T cell receptor beta chains below, sequenced in a study of T cell changes during pregnancy in multiple sclerosis. Assay used: immunoSEQ multiplex PCR; TCRdb lists only in-frame clones, some missing. The sample has 65,000 to 85,000 clones; approximately 91% are singletons. This specimen was peripheral blood, taken in the third trimester of pregnancy. The source is a female donor with multiple sclerosis, enrolled in a pregnancy study.

This clone was picked up one time. The V gene is TRBV10-3, the J gene TRBJ1-2; tentative D call: TRBD1 (5 bases). The germline gives CDR1 ENHRY, CDR2 SYGVKD. Trimming took off 4 bases at V and 6 bases at J, with 12 bases between the two ends. The CDR3 length is 13 residues. The CDR3 is CAISGTGGNGYTF. The CDR3 DNA reads as TGTGCCATCAGTGGGACGGGGGGGAATGGCTACACCTTC.

The rearrangement uses TRBV29-1 and TRBJ1-2, with TRBD1 as a possible D gene (5 bases). This CDR3 has 12 residues. The germline CDR1 and CDR2 sequences are SQVTM and ANQGSEA. V was shortened by 3 bases and J by 8 bases, with 13 bases between the two germline ends. CDR3 region: CSVDGGFRGYTF. In DNA form, the CDR3 reads TGCAGCGTTGACGGGGGATTCCGGGGCTACACCTTC.

V is TRBV18 and J is TRBJ1-2, with D perhaps TRBD1 (5 bases). Germline values: CDR1 KGHSH, CDR2 LQKENI. This CDR3 is 14 amino acids long. V lost 3 bases and J 5 bases, leaving 13 bases between the germline ends. The CDR3 loop is CASSPLRDSYGYTF. Written as DNA, the CDR3 is TGTGCCAGCTCACCGCTCAGGGACTCGTATGGCTACACCTTC.

The V and J genes are TRBV30 and TRBJ1-5; tentative D call: TRBD1 (5 bases). V was trimmed by 4 bases and J by 6 bases, leaving 25 bases between them. The CDR3 length is 17 residues. Germline V lookup: CDR1 GTSNPN, CDR2 SVGIG (reference sequence). Here the CDR3 DNA reads TGTGCCTGGACCATGGGGGGGGGTGGGCAGGGACTTCAGCCCCAGCATTTT. Translation: CAWTMGGGGQGLQPQHF.

This clone appeared a single time. This rearrangement joins TRBV28 to TRBJ2-7, with D possibly being TRBD1 (6 bases). V was clipped by 4 bases and J by 2 bases, with 15 bases between them. Per the germline V gene, CDR1 is MDHEN and CDR2 is SYDVKM. This CDR3 contains 15 residues. This CDR3 reads CASSSPTGNTYEQYF. The CDR3 coding sequence is TGTGCCAGCAGTTCCCCGACAGGTAATACCTACGAGCAGTACTTC.

This sequence joins TRBV5-4 and TRBJ1-3; D is uncertain. The CDR3 loop spans 15 amino acids. Per germline, CDR1 SGHNT and CDR2 YYREEE (reference sequence). The V and J ends lost 0 bases and 2 bases respectively, with 9 bases between them. CDR3 in amino acids: CASSLDRKAGNTIYF. CDR3 bases: TGTGCCAGCAGCTTGGACAGAAAGGCTGGAAACACCATATATTTT.

J is TRBJ2-1 and V is TRBV5-1, with D possibly matching TRBD1 (5 bases). Germline V gives CDR1 SGHRS, CDR2 YFSETQ. Trimming cost V 4 bases and J 9 bases, with 20 bases left between them. The CDR3 covers 15 residues. DNA of the CDR3: TGCGCCAGCAGCCCTCAGGACACAATGGTAGGTGAGCAGTTCTTC. This translates into CASSPQDTMVGEQFF.

The chain has TRBV5-1 and TRBJ2-1, with D uncertain. The V and J ends lost 1 base and 7 bases respectively, with 6 bases between them. The germline CDR1 and CDR2 sequences are SGHRS and YFSETQ. The length of the CDR3 is 12 residues. The CDR3 region has the DNA TGCGCCAGCAGCTTGTCGCGGAATGAGCAGTTCTTC. Protein: CASSLSRNEQFF.

This chain joins TRBV25-1 and TRBJ1-1, with a possible D match to TRBD1 (5 bases). V lost 7 bases and J 0 bases, leaving 15 bases between the germline ends. The CDR3 has 15 amino acids. Germline V gene data show CDR1 as MGHDK and CDR2 as SYGVNS. The CDR3 protein is CASTTGGRLNTEAFF. The CDR3 bases are TGTGCCAGCACTACAGGTGGCCGCCTGAACACTGAAGCTTTCTTT.

This chain joins TRBV5-4 and TRBJ2-3, with 7 bases matching TRBD2. With V trimmed by 0 bases and J by 0 bases, 10 bases remained unmatched. The CDR3 is made up of 18 amino acids. The germline V gene encodes CDR1 SGHNT and CDR2 YYREEE (reference sequence). CDR3 sequence reads: CASSLGGGWGRSTDTQYF. The DNA of the CDR3 is TGTGCCAGCAGCTTGGGGGGGGGATGGGGGAGGAGCACAGATACGCAGTATTTT.

DNA of the CDR3: TGTGCCAGCACGCCTAGACGGAGAGAGACCCAGTACTTC. Its protein is CASTPRRRETQYF. The chain uses TRBV2 and TRBJ2-5; unclear D gene. There are 13 residues in the CDR3. The V and J ends lost 7 bases and 4 bases respectively, with 13 bases between them. Germline CDR1 and CDR2: SNHLY and FYNNEI. Variable domain in full (rest from reference TRBV2 and TRBJ2-5): EPEVTQTPSHQVTQMGQEVILRCVPISNHLYFYWYRQILGQKVEFLVSFYNNEISEKSEIFDDQFSVERPDGSNFTLKIRSTKLEDSAMYFCASTPRRRETQYFGPGTRLLVL.

The rearrangement joins TRBV7-3 to TRBJ1-1, with 7 bases identical to TRBD1. This CDR3 comprises 14 residues. The junction had 0 bases not matched to a gene; V was cut back by 2 bases and J by 0 bases. CDR1 and CDR2 (germline): SGHTA, FQGTGA. The CDR3 sequence is CASSLGQVNTEAFF. The CDR3 DNA follows: TGTGCCAGCAGCTTAGGACAGGTGAACACTGAAGCTTTCTTT. The complete variable domain, with remaining parts taken from reference TRBV7-3 and TRBJ1-1, reads GAGVSQTPSNKVTEKGKYVELRCDPISGHTALYWYRQSLGQGPEFLIYFQGTGAADDSGLPNDRFFAVRPEGSVSTLKIQRTERGDSAVYLCASSLGQVNTEAFFGQGTRLTVV.

The rearrangement joins TRBV5-1 to TRBJ2-3; 7 bases are a match to TRBD2. Germline V lookup: CDR1 SGHRS, CDR2 YFSETQ. Trimming at V came to 0 bases and at J to 14 bases, leaving 9 bases not matched to a gene. The CDR3 sequence is 13 residues long. CDR3 nucleotide sequence: TGCGCCAGCAGCTTGGAGAGCGGGGTCCTGTGGTATTTT. Translating it yields CASSLESGVLWYF. Full variable domain (missing parts from reference TRBV5-1 and TRBJ2-3): KAGVTQTPRYLIKTRGQQVTLSCSPISGHRSVSWYQQTPGQGLQFLFEYFSETQRNKGNFPGRFSGRQFSNSRSEMNVSTLELGDSALYLCASSLESGVLWYFGPGTRLTVL.

The rearrangement joins TRBV5-6 to TRBJ1-1, with TRBD1 as a possible D gene (6 bases). The CDR3 has 14 amino acids. Germline CDR1 and CDR2: SGHDT and YYEEEE. V dropped 4 bases and J dropped 4 bases, with 14 bases sitting between them. CDR3 loop: CASSHPTRGTEAFF. For the CDR3, the DNA is TGTGCCAGCAGCCATCCAACCAGGGGCACTGAAGCTTTCTTT.

This rearrangement joins TRBV30 to TRBJ2-1, with 8 bases fitting TRBD2. The germline V gene has CDR1 GTSNPN and CDR2 SVGIG (reference sequence). The CDR3 totals 15 residues. Germline trimming cut 6 bases from V and 4 bases from J; bases unmatched to any gene: 11. Here the CDR3 DNA reads TGTGCCTGCCCGTGGGGTAGCGGGGTTTACAATGAGCAGTTCTTC. The encoded protein is CACPWGSGVYNEQFF.

This chain joins TRBV11-3 and TRBJ2-5; D uncertain. Per germline, CDR1 SGHNT and CDR2 YENEEA. Trimming left V 1 base short and J 5 bases short, with 14 bases between. The length of the CDR3 is 15 residues. The CDR3 coding sequence is TGTGCCAGCAGCTTAGGATTTTCGGGTCCGGAGACCCAGTACTTC. The encoded protein is CASSLGFSGPETQYF.

This chain joins TRBV29-1 and TRBJ1-1; 7 nucleotides line up with TRBD1. The germline V gene encodes CDR1 SQVTM and CDR2 ANQGSEA. V was pared by 2 bases and J by 1 base, with 7 bases of the junction left unmatched. The CDR3 covers 15 residues. Here the CDR3 DNA reads TGCAGCGTTGAACAGAACAGGGGAAGGAACACTGAAGCTTTCTTT. This encodes CSVEQNRGRNTEAFF.

The chain carries TRBV7-8 and TRBJ1-2, with D possibly being TRBD1 (6 bases). This CDR3 contains 15 residues. Germline V gene sequence: CDR1 SGHVS, CDR2 FQNEAQ. Trimming pared 6 bases from V and 5 bases from J, leaving 19 bases between. DNA of the CDR3: TGTGCCAGCAGGCTACTGGACAGCCCTACGTATGGCTACACCTTC. Translated, it gives CASRLLDSPTYGYTF.

This sequence joins TRBV27 and TRBJ2-5, with D unclear. The CDR3 contains 12 residues. V was cut by 5 bases and J by 7 bases, with 11 bases left in between. Germline V gives CDR1 MNHEY, CDR2 SMNVEV (reference sequence). The CDR3: CASSAGMGTQYF. The DNA for the CDR3 is TGTGCCAGCAGTGCAGGAATGGGGACCCAGTACTTC.

This chain connects TRBV27 to TRBJ1-2; D perhaps matches TRBD1 (6 bases). Germline CDR1 is MNHEY and CDR2 is SMNVEV (reference sequence). V was clipped by 8 bases and J by 5 bases, with 15 bases between them. The CDR3 is made up of 13 amino acids. DNA of the CDR3: TGTGCCAGCGGGTCACAGGGAAGATATGGCTACACCTTC. Translated: CASGSQGRYGYTF.

The chain couples TRBV5-6 to TRBJ2-1; D may be TRBD2 (6 bases). The CDR3 spans 13 residues. The ends were cut back, 0 bases at V and 6 bases at J, with 7 bases in the middle. Germline CDR1 and CDR2: SGHDT and YYEEEE. The CDR3 sequence: CASSLGLGNEQFF. The DNA for the CDR3 is TGTGCCAGCAGCTTGGGACTAGGCAATGAGCAGTTCTTC.

This clone has a single count. The chain is built from TRBV28 and TRBJ2-7; D gene ambiguous. Between the trimmed V and J ends, which lost 6 bases and 7 bases, there was a span of 13 bases. Germline CDR1 MDHEN, CDR2 SYDVKM. This CDR3 is 12 amino acids long. The CDR3 DNA follows: TGTGCCAGCAGAGAAAGCTTGTGGGAGCAGTACTTC. This translates into CASRESLWEQYF.

The rearrangement joins TRBV18 to TRBJ2-1; 8 bases line up with TRBD1. CDR3 length equals 15 residues. V trimming: 2 bases; J trimming: 7 bases; junction bases outside the gene matches: 7. Germline lookup yields CDR1 KGHSH and CDR2 LQKENI. This CDR3 reads CASSPWQGASNEQFF. In nucleotides, the CDR3 is TGTGCCAGCTCACCATGGCAGGGGGCTTCAAATGAGCAGTTCTTC.

The CDR3 sequence is CASSLMQGPRAEAFF. The CDR3 DNA reads as TGTGCCAGCAGCCTTATGCAGGGCCCGCGCGCTGAAGCTTTCTTT. The chain combines TRBV7-9 with TRBJ1-1; the D gene is possibly TRBD1 (5 bases). V lost 5 bases to trimming and J lost 6 bases, with 19 bases between them. CDR3 length: 15 residues. Germline V gene data show CDR1 as SEHNR and CDR2 as FQNEAQ (reference sequence).

The chain joins TRBV11-1 to TRBJ2-5, with TRBD2 matching over 7 bases. J was trimmed by 2 bases and V by 1 base; bases with no gene match: 1. The germline CDR1 and CDR2 sequences are SGHAT and FQDESV (reference sequence). The CDR3 extends over 14 amino acids. The CDR3 sequence: CASSLVGGQETQYF. The CDR3 DNA is TGTGCCAGCAGCTTAGTGGGGGGGCAAGAGACCCAGTACTTC.

V and J are TRBV19 and TRBJ2-7; D perhaps matches TRBD2 (7 bases). Trimming cost V 5 bases and J 4 bases, with 18 bases left between them. The CDR3 runs 15 residues. Germline CDR1 reads LNHDA; CDR2 reads SQIVND (reference sequence). The CDR3, as DNA: TGTGCCAGTAGTCCCCTCGCGGGGGCGACGTACGAGCAGTACTTC. Protein sequence: CASSPLAGATYEQYF.

The chain couples TRBV19 to TRBJ1-1; tentative D call: TRBD1 (6 bases). The CDR3 spans 15 residues. Trimming shortened V by 5 bases and J by 9 bases, and 22 bases separated the two germline ends. Germline V gene lookup returns CDR1 LNHDA and CDR2 SQIVND (reference sequence). The CDR3 loop is CASSPQTGLLSKAFF. CDR3 sequence (DNA): TGTGCCAGTAGTCCCCAGACAGGTCTCCTATCGAAAGCTTTCTTT.